This is a list of T cell receptor beta chains from one sample in a study of blood T cell repertoires in COVID-19. Repertoires were generated with immunoSEQ multiplex PCR, while TCRdb's copy carries only in-frame clones and drops some. The sample has over 200,000 clones; approximately 89% are singletons. The sample consisted of PBMCs or T cells enriched from blood (not recorded which). The receptors derive from a woman in her 30s with acute COVID-19. Each CDR3 is given with its conserved first and last residue. The D gene is left open where the match is weak. Not all rows give a size; the values are once, few, many and, for expanded clones, a class.

>TRBJ2-2|TRBV7-9|-|TRBD2
TGTGCCAGCCTAGCGGGGGGCGTCGGGACCGGGGAGCTGTTTTTT
CASLAGGVGTGELFF
>TRBJ1-2|TRBV2|-|TRBD1
TGTGCCAGCAGTGAGGACAGGGCGCGGGACTATGGCTACACCTTC
CASSEDRARDYGYTF
>TRBJ1-3|TRBV9|-|-
TGTGCCAGCGGAGGCAGCTCTGGAAACACCATATATTTT
CASGGSSGNTIYF
>TRBJ2-3|TRBV4-1|-|TRBD2
TGCGCCAGCAGCCAAGTTCGGGGGGGCCCCACAGATACGCAGTATTTT
CASSQVRGGPTDTQYF
>TRBJ2-2|TRBV10-1|-|-
TGCGCCAGCATATTCGGCAGGGGTCGTGCCGGGGAGCTGTTTTTT
CASIFGRGRAGELFF
>TRBJ1-2|TRBV29-1|-|-
TGCAGCGTCGTTGGGGGGTTTAACTATGGCTACACCTTC
CSVVGGFNYGYTF
>TRBJ1-5|TRBV6-5|-|-
TGTGCCAGCAGTCCACAGGCCCCACAAAGTCAGCCCCAGCATTTT
CASSPQAPQSQPQHF
>TRBJ2-3|TRBV11-2|-|-
TGTGCCAGCAGCCCCGGGACAACCGCAGATACGCAGTATTTT
CASSPGTTADTQYF
>TRBJ1-2|TRBV9|few|-
TGTGCCAGCAGCGCGACAGAACTTATGTATGGCTACACCTTC
CASSATELMYGYTF
>TRBJ2-4|TRBV4-3|-|-
TGCGCCAGCAGCCAAGATCGGCCGACCGGGATTCAGTACTTC
CASSQDRPTGIQYF
>TRBJ1-5|TRBV7-2|-|-
TGTGCCAGCAGCCCAGCGGGGGGAGGGCAGCCCCAGCATTTT
CASSPAGGGQPQHF
>TRBJ2-7|TRBV5-5|-|-
TGTGCCAGCAGCAGCTCGGGAACCAGCCTCGGCGAGCAGTACTTC
CASSSSGTSLGEQYF
>TRBJ2-7|TRBV9|-|-
TGTGCCAGCAGCGTAGAACAGTTTTCCTACGAGCAGTACTTC
CASSVEQFSYEQYF
>TRBJ1-1|TRBV4-2|-|-
TGTGCCAGCAGCCAAGAGCGGATCTGGAACACTGAAGCTTTCTTT
CASSQERIWNTEAFF
>TRBJ2-5|TRBV9|-|-
TGTGCCAGCAGCGTAGCTACTGGGGGGGCGGGGGAGACCCAGTACTTC
CASSVATGGAGETQYF
>TRBJ2-1|TRBV27|once|-
TGTGCCTGCGGGGAAAGCTCCTACAATGAGCAGTTCTTC
CACGESSYNEQFF
>TRBJ1-2|TRBV28|-|-
TGTGCCAGCAGTTTATACGGGTCGGCCTATGGCTACACCTTC
CASSLYGSAYGYTF
>TRBJ2-5|TRBV28|-|TRBD2
TGTGCCAGCAGCACTCCGGGACTAGCGGGGGAGACCCAGTACTTC
CASSTPGLAGETQYF
>TRBJ1-4|TRBV19|-|-
TGTGCCAGTAGTATCGGACGGAGGGGTGAAAAACTGTTTTTT
CASSIGRRGEKLFF
>TRBJ1-1|TRBV29-1|-|-
TGCAGCGATCTTGGGGGGACTGAAGCTTTCTTT
CSDLGGTEAFF
>TRBJ1-2|TRBV30|-|TRBD1
TGTGCCTGGTTGGGACAGCCCAGACATGGCTACACCTTC
CAWLGQPRHGYTF
>TRBJ1-5|TRBV30|-|TRBD1
TGTGCCTGGAGTCTTCAGGGACAGGGAGGAAGGCAGCCCCAGCATTTT
CAWSLQGQGGRQPQHF